This paragraph reports one TCR beta chain. Its antigen is unidentified. Profiled with immunoSEQ multiplex PCR; TCRdb holds only in-frame clones, not every one. The sample holds approximately 260,000 clones, approximately 86% seen once. The germline gives CDR1 SEHNR, CDR2 FQNEAQ (reference sequence). There are 16 residues in the CDR3. With 5 bases clipped from V and 3 bases from J, the junction kept 7 bases outside the gene matches. This entry comes from a study of cytomegalovirus exposure and HLA in healthy donors. Study-level results: In vitro data verified a few CMV-associated chains as specific for CMV antigens.

The material sequenced was PBMCs. The sequence derives from a woman in her 30s in good health and CMV-seropositive. The chain uses TRBV7-9 and TRBJ2-2; 9 bases map to TRBD1. In DNA, the CDR3 is TGTGCCAGCAGCAGTTCTTGGACAGGGGACACCGGGGAGCTGTTTTTT. The encoded protein is CASSSSWTGDTGELFF.